These T cell receptor beta chains were read from a single sample in a study of a mutant IDH1 vaccine in newly diagnosed glioma. Clones were read by immunoSEQ multiplex PCR, and TCRdb kept only the in-frame ones, dropping some. Of approximately 60,000 clones in the sample, 74% were seen once. These receptors are not linked to any known antigen. The sample consisted of PBMCs, taken from a glioma patient whose treatment included an IDH1 peptide vaccine. Every receptor here comes from a man between 45 and 60 years old with glioma. Each CDR3 is given with its conserved first and last residue. Fields, in order: clone size, V gene, D gene, J gene, CDR3 DNA, CDR3 protein. A D gene is named only where the DNA matches it firmly. Clone size is stated in some rows and not others, as once, few, many or a class when expanded.

>-|TRBV30|TRBD2|TRBJ2-3
TGTGCCTGGGGGCCGGGACTAGCGGAAGCAGATACGCAGTATTTT
CAWGPGLAEADTQYF
>-|TRBV4-3|-|TRBJ1-4
TGCGCCAGCAGCCAGTCAGCGGGGAGGGAAAAAGAAAAACTGTTTTTT
CASSQSAGREKEKLFF
>-|TRBV5-6|-|TRBJ1-4
TGTGCCAGCAGCTCTGGACGGAGAACGGAACTGTTTTTT
CASSSGRRTELFF
>-|TRBV6-1|-|TRBJ1-2
TGTGCCAGCAGTGAAGGGGGGCAGTATGGCCCTAACTATGGCTACACCTTC
CASSEGGQYGPNYGYTF
>-|TRBV5-6|-|TRBJ2-7
TGTGCCAGCAGTCGGGACAACTACGAGCAGTACTTC
CASSRDNYEQYF
>-|TRBV4-1|-|TRBJ2-3
TGCGCCAGCAGCCAAGTGCAGGATACGCAGTATTTT
CASSQVQDTQYF
>-|TRBV7-2|-|TRBJ2-3
TGTGCCAGCAGCTTCCCAAACGGCTTCACAGGGACAAGGACAGATACGCAGTATTTT
CASSFPNGFTGTRTDTQYF
>-|TRBV7-3|-|TRBJ2-3
TGTGCCAGCAGCGGGGGTGATACGCAGTATTTT
CASSGGDTQYF
>-|TRBV18|-|TRBJ2-7
TGTGCCAGCTCACCTCGACAGGCTGAGCAGTACTTC
CASSPRQAEQYF
>-|TRBV4-1|-|TRBJ2-4
TGCGCCAGCAGCCAAGTAGCCGGAGTAGCCAAAAACATTCAGTACTTC
CASSQVAGVAKNIQYF
>few|TRBV10-3|-|TRBJ2-7
TGTGCCATCAGTGAGCCCGGGGGCTACTACGAGCAGTACTTC
CAISEPGGYYEQYF
>-|TRBV2|-|TRBJ1-5
TGTGCCAGCGGTAAGGAAAGACCTAGGGTTCAGCCCCAGCATTTT
CASGKERPRVQPQHF
>-|TRBV10-3|-|TRBJ1-3
TGTGCCATCAGTGGAAGCTGGACGGACGGGGGAAACACCATATATTTT
CAISGSWTDGGNTIYF
>few|TRBV29-1|-|TRBJ2-7
TGCAGCGCGGCCCCTACAGGGTCCTCCTACGAGCAGTACTTC
CSAAPTGSSYEQYF
>-|TRBV5-4|-|TRBJ2-7
TGTGCCAGCAGCGAAGCCGGGACACGGACCAAACGCGAGCAGTACTTC
CASSEAGTRTKREQYF
>-|TRBV5-4|-|TRBJ2-6
TGTGCCAGCATTCTCTGGGGCTCTGGGGCCAACGTCCTGACTTTC
CASILWGSGANVLTF
>-|TRBV23-1|-|TRBJ2-5
TGCGCCAGCAGTCACACCACGGGGCAGAGGGAGACCCAGTACTTC
CASSHTTGQRETQYF
>-|TRBV7-9|-|TRBJ1-5
TGTGCCAGCAGCTTAGCGCTAGGCGACAGGCAGCCCCAGCATTTT
CASSLALGDRQPQHF
>-|TRBV15|-|TRBJ2-1
TGTGCCACCAGTCTGACGGGCTCCTACAATGAGCAGTTCTTC
CATSLTGSYNEQFF
>-|TRBV19|-|TRBJ1-2
TGTGCCAGTAGTATGGGCCTAAGGGACTATGGCTACACCTTC
CASSMGLRDYGYTF
>-|TRBV5-5|-|TRBJ1-4
TGTGCCAGCACCCTGAGAGGGACTAATGAAAAACTGTTTTTT
CASTLRGTNEKLFF
>-|TRBV6-5|-|TRBJ1-2
TGTGCCAGCAGTCCCAGTTGGTCGGGAATAGGCGGCTACACCTTC
CASSPSWSGIGGYTF